This T cell receptor beta chain was sequenced for a study of shared clonotypes between healthy human individuals. V lost 0 bases to trimming and J lost 6 bases; unmatched junction nucleotides: 11. CDR1 is SGDLS and CDR2 is YYNGEE in the germline V gene. This CDR3 spans 17 amino acids. Here immunoSEQ multiplex PCR was the method, and the copy in TCRdb shows in-frame clones only, minus some. The sample holds roughly 680,000 clones, 72% seen once. The sequenced material came from memory CD4+ T cells sorted from blood. The subset denotes: CD45RA-negative fraction. The chain carries TRBV9 and TRBJ2-1; 8 bases are shared with TRBD2. The origin of this receptor is a woman in her 30s in good health. The CDR3 coding sequence is TGTGCCAGCAGCGTAGAAGGTTTAGCGGGACGACCCAATGAGCAGTTCTTC. This sequence encodes CASSVEGLAGRPNEQFF.